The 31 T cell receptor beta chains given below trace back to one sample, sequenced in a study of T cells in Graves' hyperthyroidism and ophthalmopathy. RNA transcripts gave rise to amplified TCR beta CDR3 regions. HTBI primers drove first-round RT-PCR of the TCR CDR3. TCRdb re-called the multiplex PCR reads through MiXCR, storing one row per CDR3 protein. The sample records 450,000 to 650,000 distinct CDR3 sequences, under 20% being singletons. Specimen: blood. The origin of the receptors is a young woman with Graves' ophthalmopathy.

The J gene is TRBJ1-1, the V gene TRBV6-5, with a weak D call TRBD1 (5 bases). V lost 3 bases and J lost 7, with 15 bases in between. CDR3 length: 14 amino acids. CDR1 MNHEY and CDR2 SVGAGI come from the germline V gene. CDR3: CASSYLGGDGEAFF. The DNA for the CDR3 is TGTGCCAGCAGTTATCTTGGGGGGGACGGTGAAGCTTTCTTT.

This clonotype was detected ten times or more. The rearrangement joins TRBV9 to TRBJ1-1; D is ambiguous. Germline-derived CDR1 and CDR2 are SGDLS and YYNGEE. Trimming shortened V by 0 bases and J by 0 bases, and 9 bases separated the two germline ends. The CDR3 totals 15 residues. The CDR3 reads CASSVGGSVNTEAFF. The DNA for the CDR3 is TGTGCCAGCAGCGTAGGAGGGTCGGTGAACACTGAAGCTTTCTTT.

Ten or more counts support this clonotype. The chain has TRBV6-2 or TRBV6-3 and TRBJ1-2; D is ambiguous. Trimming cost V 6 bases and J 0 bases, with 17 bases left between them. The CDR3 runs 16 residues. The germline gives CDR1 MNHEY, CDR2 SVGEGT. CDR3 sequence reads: CASSPEASTSNYGYTF. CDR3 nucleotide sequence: TGTGCCAGCAGCCCCGAGGCCAGCACCTCTAACTATGGCTACACCTTC.

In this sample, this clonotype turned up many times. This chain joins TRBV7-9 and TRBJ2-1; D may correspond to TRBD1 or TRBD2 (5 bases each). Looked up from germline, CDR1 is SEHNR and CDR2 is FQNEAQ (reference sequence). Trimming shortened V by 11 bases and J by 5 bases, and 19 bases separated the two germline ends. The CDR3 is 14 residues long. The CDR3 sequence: CAGGKVGTNNEQFF. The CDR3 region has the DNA TGTGCCGGCGGAAAAGTGGGGACGAACAATGAGCAGTTCTTC.

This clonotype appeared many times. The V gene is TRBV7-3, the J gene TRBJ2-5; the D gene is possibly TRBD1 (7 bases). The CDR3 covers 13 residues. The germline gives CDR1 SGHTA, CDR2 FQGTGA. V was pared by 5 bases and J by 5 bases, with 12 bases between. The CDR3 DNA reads TGTGCCAGCAGCCAGGGGGGAGTGGAGACCCAGTACTTC. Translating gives CASSQGGVETQYF. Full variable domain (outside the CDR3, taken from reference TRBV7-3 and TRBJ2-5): GAGVSQTPSNKVTEKGKYVELRCDPISGHTALYWYRQSLGQGPEFLIYFQGTGAADDSGLPNDRFFAVRPEGSVSTLKIQRTERGDSAVYLCASSQGGVETQYFGPGTRLLVL.

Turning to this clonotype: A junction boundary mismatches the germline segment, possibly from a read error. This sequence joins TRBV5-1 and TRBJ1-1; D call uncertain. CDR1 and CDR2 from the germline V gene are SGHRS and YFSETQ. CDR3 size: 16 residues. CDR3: CASSLAALSLNTDAFF. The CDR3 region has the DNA TGCGCCAGCAGCTTGGCCGCCTTATCGCTGAACACTGATGCTTTCTTT.

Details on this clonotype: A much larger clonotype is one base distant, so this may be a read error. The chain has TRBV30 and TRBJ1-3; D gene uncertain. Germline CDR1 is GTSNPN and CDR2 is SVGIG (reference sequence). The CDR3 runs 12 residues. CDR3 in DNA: TGTGCCCGGAGCAGCTCTGGAAACACCATATATTTT. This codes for CARSSSGNTIYF.

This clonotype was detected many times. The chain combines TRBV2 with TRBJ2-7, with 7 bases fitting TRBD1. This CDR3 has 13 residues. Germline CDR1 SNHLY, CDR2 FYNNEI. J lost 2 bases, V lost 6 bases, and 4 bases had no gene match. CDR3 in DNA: TGTGCCAGCAGACAGGGACAGACCTACGAGCAGTACTTC. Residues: CASRQGQTYEQYF.

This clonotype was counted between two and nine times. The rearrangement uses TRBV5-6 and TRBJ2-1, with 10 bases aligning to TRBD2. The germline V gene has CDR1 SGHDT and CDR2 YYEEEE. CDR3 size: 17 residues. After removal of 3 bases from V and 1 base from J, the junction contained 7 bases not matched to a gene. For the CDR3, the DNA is TGTGCCAGCAGCTCTACTAGCGGGGTTCGATCCTACAATGAGCAGTTCTTC. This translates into CASSSTSGVRSYNEQFF.

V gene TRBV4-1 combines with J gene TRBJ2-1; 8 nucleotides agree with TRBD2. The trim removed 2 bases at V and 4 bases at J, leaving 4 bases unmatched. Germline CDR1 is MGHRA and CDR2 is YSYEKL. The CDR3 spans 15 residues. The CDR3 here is CASSQPGTRYNEQFF. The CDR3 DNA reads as TGCGCCAGCAGCCAACCCGGGACTAGGTACAATGAGCAGTTCTTC.

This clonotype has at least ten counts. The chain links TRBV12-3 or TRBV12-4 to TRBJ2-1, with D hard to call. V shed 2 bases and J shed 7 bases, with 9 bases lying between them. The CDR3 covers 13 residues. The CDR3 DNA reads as TGTGCCAGCAGTTTATGGACGTTGAATGAGCAGTTCTTC. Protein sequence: CASSLWTLNEQFF.

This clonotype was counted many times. CDR3: CASSLRGRGPGEKLFF. The CDR3 DNA reads as TGTGCCAGCAGCTTAAGAGGGCGCGGGCCTGGGGAAAAACTGTTTTTT. V is TRBV7-9 and J is TRBJ1-4; no clear D gene. Germline CDR1 reads SEHNR; CDR2 reads FQNEAQ (reference sequence). The ends were cut back, 2 bases at V and 8 bases at J, with 18 bases in the middle. The CDR3 runs to 16 residues.

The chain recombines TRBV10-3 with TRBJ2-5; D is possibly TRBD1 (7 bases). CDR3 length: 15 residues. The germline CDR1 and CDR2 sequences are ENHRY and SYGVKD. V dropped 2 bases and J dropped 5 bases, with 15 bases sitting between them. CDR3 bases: TGTGCCATCAGTGAGCCCTTGACAGGGAGGGAGACCCAGTACTTC. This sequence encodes CAISEPLTGRETQYF.

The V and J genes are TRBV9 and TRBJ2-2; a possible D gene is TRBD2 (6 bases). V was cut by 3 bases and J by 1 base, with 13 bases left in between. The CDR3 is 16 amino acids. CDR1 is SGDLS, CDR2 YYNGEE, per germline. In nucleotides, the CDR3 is TGTGCCAGCAGCGCCGCCGGGAGCATGAACACCGGGGAGCTGTTTTTT. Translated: CASSAAGSMNTGELFF.

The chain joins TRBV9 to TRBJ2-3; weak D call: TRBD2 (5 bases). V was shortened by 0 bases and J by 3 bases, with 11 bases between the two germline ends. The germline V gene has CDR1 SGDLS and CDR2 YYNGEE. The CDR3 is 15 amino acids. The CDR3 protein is CASSVEGAWTDTQYF. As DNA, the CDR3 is TGTGCCAGCAGCGTAGAGGGAGCTTGGACAGATACGCAGTATTTT.

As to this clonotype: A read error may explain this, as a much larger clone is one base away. The CDR3 sequence is CASNPQELRESQYF. In DNA form, the CDR3 reads TGTGCCAGCAATCCACAGGAACTGAGAGAGAGCCAGTACTTC. This chain connects TRBV28 to TRBJ2-5; possibly TRBD1 for D (5 bases). CDR3 length: 14 amino acids. Germline CDR1 and CDR2: MDHEN and SYDVKM.

The chain's CDR3 is CAIRAGQANYGYTF. CDR3 DNA sequence: TGTGCCATCAGAGCGGGACAAGCAAACTATGGCTACACCTTC. This sequence joins TRBV10-3 and TRBJ1-2; a possible D gene is TRBD1 (6 bases). Germline V gene lookup returns CDR1 ENHRY and CDR2 SYGVKD. The CDR3 is 14 residues long. V lost 6 bases and J 2 bases, leaving 13 bases between the germline ends.

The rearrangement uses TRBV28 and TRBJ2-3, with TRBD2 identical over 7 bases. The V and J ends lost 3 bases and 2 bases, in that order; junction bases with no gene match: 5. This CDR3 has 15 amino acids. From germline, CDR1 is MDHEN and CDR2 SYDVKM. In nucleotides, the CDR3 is TGTGCCAGCAGTTTGATCAGCGGGAACACAGATACGCAGTATTTT. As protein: CASSLISGNTDTQYF.

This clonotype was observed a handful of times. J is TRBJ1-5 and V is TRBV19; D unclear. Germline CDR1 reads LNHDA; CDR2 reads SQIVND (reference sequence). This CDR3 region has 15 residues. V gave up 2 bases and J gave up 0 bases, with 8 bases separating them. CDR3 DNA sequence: TGTGCCAGTAGTATAAGCGGACGTAGCAATCAGCCCCAGCATTTT. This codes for CASSISGRSNQPQHF.

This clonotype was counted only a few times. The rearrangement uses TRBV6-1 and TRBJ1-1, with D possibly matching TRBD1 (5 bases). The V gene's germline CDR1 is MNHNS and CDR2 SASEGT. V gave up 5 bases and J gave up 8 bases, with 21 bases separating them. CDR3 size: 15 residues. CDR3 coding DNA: TGTGCCAGCAGTCAGGGTTCTTGGGGGGGAGCCGAAGCTTTCTTT. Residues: CASSQGSWGGAEAFF.

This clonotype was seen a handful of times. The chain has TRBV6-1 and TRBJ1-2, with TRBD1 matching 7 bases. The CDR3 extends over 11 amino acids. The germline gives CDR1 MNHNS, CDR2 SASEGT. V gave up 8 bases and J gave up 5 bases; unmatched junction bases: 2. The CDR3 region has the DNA TGTGCCAGCCAGGGGGGATATGGCTACACCTTC. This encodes CASQGGYGYTF.

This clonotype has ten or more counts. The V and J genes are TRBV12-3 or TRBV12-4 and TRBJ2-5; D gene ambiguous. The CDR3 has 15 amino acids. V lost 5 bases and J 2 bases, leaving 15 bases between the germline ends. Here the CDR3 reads CASSPRGSGQETQYF. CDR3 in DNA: TGTGCCAGCAGTCCAAGAGGTAGTGGACAAGAGACCCAGTACTTC.

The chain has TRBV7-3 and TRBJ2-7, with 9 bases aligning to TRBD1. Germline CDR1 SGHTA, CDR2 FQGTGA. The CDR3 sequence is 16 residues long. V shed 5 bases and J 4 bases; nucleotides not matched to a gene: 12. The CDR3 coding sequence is TGTGCCAGCAGCCTTGCCCGGGACAGGGTAGGGTACGAGCAGTACTTC. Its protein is CASSLARDRVGYEQYF.

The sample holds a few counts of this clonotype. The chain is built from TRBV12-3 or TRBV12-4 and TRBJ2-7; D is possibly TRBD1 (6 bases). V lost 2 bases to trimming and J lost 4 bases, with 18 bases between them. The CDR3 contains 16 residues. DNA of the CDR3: TGTGCCAGCAGTTTAAACCCGACAGGTTTGATTTACGAGCAGTACTTC. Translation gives CASSLNPTGLIYEQYF.

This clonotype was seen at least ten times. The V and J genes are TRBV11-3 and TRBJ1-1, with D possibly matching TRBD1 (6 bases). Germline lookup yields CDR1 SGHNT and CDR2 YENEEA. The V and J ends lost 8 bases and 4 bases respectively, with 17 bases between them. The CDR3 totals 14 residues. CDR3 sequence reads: CASATEAGATEAFF. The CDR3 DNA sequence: TGTGCCAGCGCGACGGAGGCAGGGGCCACTGAAGCTTTCTTT.

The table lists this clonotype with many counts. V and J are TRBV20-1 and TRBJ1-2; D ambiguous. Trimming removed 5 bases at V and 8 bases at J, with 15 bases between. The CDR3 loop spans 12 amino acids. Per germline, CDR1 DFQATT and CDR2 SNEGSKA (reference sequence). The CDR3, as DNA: TGCAGTGCTTCGGGTCATCCTGGAGGCTACACCTTC. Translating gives CSASGHPGGYTF.

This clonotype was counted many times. This CDR3 is CAIGLHEQYF. CDR3 bases: TGTGCCATAGGGCTCCACGAGCAGTACTTC. This chain uses TRBV2 with TRBJ2-7; D not certain. The length of the CDR3 is 10 residues. Germline V gives CDR1 SNHLY, CDR2 FYNNEI. Trimming took off 10 bases at V and 5 bases at J, with 9 bases between the two ends.

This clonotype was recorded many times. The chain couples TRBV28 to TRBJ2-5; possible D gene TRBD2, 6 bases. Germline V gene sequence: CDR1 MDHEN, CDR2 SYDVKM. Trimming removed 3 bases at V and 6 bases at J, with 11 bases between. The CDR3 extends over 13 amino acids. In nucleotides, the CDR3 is TGTGCCAGCAGTTTGCGGGGATTGAAGACCCAGTACTTC. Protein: CASSLRGLKTQYF.

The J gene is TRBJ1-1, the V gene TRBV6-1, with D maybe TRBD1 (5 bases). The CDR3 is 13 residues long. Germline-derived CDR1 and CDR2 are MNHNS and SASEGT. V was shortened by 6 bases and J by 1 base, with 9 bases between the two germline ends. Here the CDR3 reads CASRDISNTEAFF. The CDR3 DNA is TGTGCCAGCAGGGACATATCGAACACTGAAGCTTTCTTT.

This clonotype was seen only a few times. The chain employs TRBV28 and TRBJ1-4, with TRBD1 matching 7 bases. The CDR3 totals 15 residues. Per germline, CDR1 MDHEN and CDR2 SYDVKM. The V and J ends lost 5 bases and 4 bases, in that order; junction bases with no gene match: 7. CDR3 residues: CASSDPGQRNEKLFF. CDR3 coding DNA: TGTGCCAGCAGTGACCCGGGACAGCGTAATGAAAAACTGTTTTTT.

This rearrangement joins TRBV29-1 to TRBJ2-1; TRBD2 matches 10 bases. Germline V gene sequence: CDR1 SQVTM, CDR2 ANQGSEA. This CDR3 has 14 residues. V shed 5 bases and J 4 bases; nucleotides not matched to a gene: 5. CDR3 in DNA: TGCAGCGTTAGTAGCGGGAGGAGGTACAATGAGCAGTTCTTC. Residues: CSVSSGRRYNEQFF.